Below are 18 T cell receptor beta chains sequenced from a single sample in a study of cytomegalovirus exposure and HLA in healthy donors. The PCR contained 60 Vbeta and 13 Jbeta primers. The protocol was immunoSEQ multiplex PCR, while the TCRdb copy is restricted to in-frame clones and leaves out a portion. The table includes roughly 180,000 clones, around 75% detected once. The specimen sequenced was PBMCs. The receptors here all came from a male donor in good health and CMV-seronegative.

The CDR3, as DNA: TGTGCCAGCACTTGGAGGAGTTTCTTAAACTATGGCTACACCTTC. This encodes CASTWRSFLNYGYTF. The V and J genes are TRBV7-9 and TRBJ1-2; D gene unclear. The germline V gene encodes CDR1 SEHNR and CDR2 FQNEAQ (reference sequence). The length of the CDR3 is 15 residues. V lost 7 bases and J lost 2, with 17 bases in between. The full variable domain, completed using reference TRBV7-9 and TRBJ1-2, is DTGVSQNPRHKITKRGQNVTFRCDPISEHNRLYWYRQTLGQGPEFLTYFQNEAQLEKSRLLSDRFSAERPKGSFSTLEIQRTEQGDSAMYLCASTWRSFLNYGYTFGSGTRLTVV.

This clone was picked up one time. The chain is built from TRBV27 and TRBJ1-2, with TRBD1 matching 8 bases. The germline gives CDR1 MNHEY, CDR2 SMNVEV (reference sequence). After removal of 5 bases from V and 8 bases from J, the junction contained 13 bases not matched to a gene. CDR3 length equals 15 residues. The CDR3 nucleotides are TGTGCCAGCAGTAAGGAGACAGGGGTATTTCGGGGCTACACCTTC. Protein product: CASSKETGVFRGYTF.

This clone was seen just once. The rearrangement links TRBV7-8 to TRBJ1-4; D gene unclear. Trimming shortened V by 0 bases and J by 8 bases, and 4 bases separated the two germline ends. Germline CDR1 SGHVS, CDR2 FQNEAQ. CDR3 length: 12 residues. CDR3 protein: CASSLAREKLFF. The CDR3 region has the DNA TGTGCCAGCAGCTTAGCGCGGGAAAAACTGTTTTTT.

This chain uses TRBV4-1 with TRBJ1-5; 9 positions match TRBD1. Germline assignment: CDR1 MGHRA and CDR2 YSYEKL. The J segment lost 7 bases and the V segment lost 1 base, leaving 8 bases of the junction unmatched. The CDR3 covers 16 residues. CDR3 sequence: CASSQGRTGAQQPQHF. In DNA, the CDR3 is TGCGCCAGCAGCCAAGGTAGGACAGGGGCACAACAGCCCCAGCATTTT.

The chain carries TRBV19 and TRBJ1-3; no definite D call. This CDR3 spans 15 amino acids. V lost 5 bases to trimming and J lost 3 bases, with 14 bases between them. Germline assignment: CDR1 LNHDA and CDR2 SQIVND (reference sequence). In nucleotides, the CDR3 is TGTGCCAGTAGTTATCCATGGCGGGTTGGAAACACCATATATTTT. It translates to CASSYPWRVGNTIYF. Filled out from reference TRBV19 and TRBJ1-3, the complete variable domain reads DGGITQSPKYLFRKEGQNVTLSCEQNLNHDAMYWYRQDPGQGLRLIYYSQIVNDFQKGDIAEGYSVSREKKESFPLTVTSAQKNPTAFYLCASSYPWRVGNTIYFGEGSWLTVV.

The chain is built from TRBV7-2 and TRBJ2-7, with D uncertain. CDR1 SGHTA and CDR2 FQGNSA come from the germline V gene. V was trimmed by 1 base and J by 6 bases, leaving 13 bases between them. The CDR3 loop spans 14 amino acids. The CDR3 DNA sequence: TGTGCCAGCAGCTTAGGGCCAAATGGCAGCGAGCAGTACTTC. It is translated as CASSLGPNGSEQYF.

CDR3 protein: CASSETSGAEQFF. The CDR3 nucleotides read TGTGCCAGCAGTGAAACTAGCGGGGCGGAGCAGTTCTTC. The rearrangement joins TRBV25-1 to TRBJ2-1; TRBD2 matches 10 bases. Losses at the gene ends were 2 bases for V and 10 bases for J; bases not matched to a gene: 2. CDR1 and CDR2 from the germline V gene are MGHDK and SYGVNS. This CDR3 region has 13 residues. Based on the CDR3 plus reference TRBV25-1 and TRBJ2-1, the full variable domain is EADIYQTPRYLVIGTGKKITLECSQTMGHDKMYWYQQDPGMELHLIHYSYGVNSTEKGDLSSESTVSRIRTEHFPLTLESARPSHTSQYLCASSETSGAEQFFGPGTRLTVL.

This rearrangement joins TRBV19 to TRBJ1-5; TRBD1 aligns across 9 bases. The germline V gene has CDR1 LNHDA and CDR2 SQIVND (reference sequence). This CDR3 comprises 18 residues. Unmatched junction bases numbered 12, after V lost 6 bases and J lost 0 bases. DNA for the CDR3: TGTGCCAGTAGACAGGGGGGACAGGGATATTATAGCAATCAGCCCCAGCATTTT. Residues: CASRQGGQGYYSNQPQHF.

The chain uses TRBV6-1 and TRBJ2-3; 8 bases map to TRBD2. CDR1 is MNHNS, CDR2 SASEGT, per germline. The CDR3 length is 15 residues. After removal of 1 base from V and 1 base from J, the junction contained 1 base not matched to a gene. CDR3 sequence: CASSEGRGGTDTQYF. In nucleotides, the CDR3 is TGTGCCAGCAGTGAAGGGCGGGGGGGCACAGATACGCAGTATTTT.

This clone was counted between two and nine times. This chain uses TRBV9 with TRBJ1-6, with D unresolved. This CDR3 contains 15 residues. Germline values: CDR1 SGDLS, CDR2 YYNGEE. V was pared by 3 bases and J by 6 bases, with 13 bases between. CDR3 coding DNA: TGTGCCAGCAGCGCCCGAACAGACCTTAATTCACCCCTCCACTTT. Translated: CASSARTDLNSPLHF.

This chain joins TRBV7-2 and TRBJ2-5, with 9 positions matching TRBD2. The J call may be incorrect, as the DNA end agrees better with TRBJ2-7. CDR1 is SGHTA, CDR2 FQGNSA, per germline. The CDR3 totals 16 residues. The CDR3 DNA sequence: TGTGCCAGCAGCTTAGTTAGCGGGAGAGTTTTCTACGAGCAGTACTTC. Translation gives CASSLVSGRVFYEQYF.

This chain joins TRBV13 and TRBJ2-7; D call uncertain. Per germline, CDR1 PRHDT and CDR2 FYEKMQ (reference sequence). The CDR3 has 13 amino acids. With 3 bases removed from V and 0 bases from J, the gap between germline ends came to 6 bases. The CDR3 DNA follows: TGTGCCAGCAGCTTCGGTAGCTCCTACGAGCAGTACTTC. Protein: CASSFGSSYEQYF.

The rearrangement links TRBV19 to TRBJ1-1, with D maybe TRBD1 (5 bases). Germline CDR1 reads LNHDA; CDR2 reads SQIVND (reference sequence). This CDR3 is 12 amino acids long. The V end was cut by 7 bases, the J end by 4 bases, with 10 bases between. This CDR3 reads CASTRGGTEAFF. The DNA for the CDR3 is TGTGCCAGTACCCGGGGGGGCACTGAAGCTTTCTTT.

The chain joins TRBV29-1 to TRBJ2-3; TRBD2 matches at 8 bases. Germline V CDR1 and CDR2: SQVTM, ANQGSEA. The CDR3 is 15 amino acids. Trimming took 4 bases from V and 3 from J; bases not matched to a gene: 9. The CDR3 region has the DNA TGCAGCGTTGGGGGGTGGAGCGGGAGTACAGATACGCAGTATTTT. Its translation: CSVGGWSGSTDTQYF.

The chain combines TRBV30 with TRBJ2-4; 7 bases line up with TRBD1. Germline CDR1 and CDR2: GTSNPN and SVGIG (reference sequence). V gave up 1 base and J gave up 1 base; unmatched junction bases: 13. The length of the CDR3 is 18 residues. CDR3 DNA: TGTGCCTGGAGTGAAAAGGGTAGGCAGGACAGGGCCAAAAACATTCAGTACTTC. Translation: CAWSEKGRQDRAKNIQYF.

This chain links TRBV5-1 with TRBJ2-7; 9 nucleotides line up with TRBD1. This CDR3 comprises 15 residues. V lost 3 bases and J lost 6; bases outside the gene matches: 10. The V gene's germline CDR1 is SGHRS and CDR2 YFSETQ. The CDR3 DNA reads as TGCGCCAGCAGCTCCCTCACGGGACAGGGATCCGAGCAGTACTTC. Translated, it gives CASSSLTGQGSEQYF. The variable domain in full, completed from reference TRBV5-1 and TRBJ2-7, reads KAGVTQTPRYLIKTRGQQVTLSCSPISGHRSVSWYQQTPGQGLQFLFEYFSETQRNKGNFPGRFSGRQFSNSRSEMNVSTLELGDSALYLCASSSLTGQGSEQYFGPGTRLTVT.

CDR3 coding DNA: TGTGCCTGGAGTGGTACAGGGGAGGCCAACGTCCTGACTTTC. This sequence encodes CAWSGTGEANVLTF. This chain connects TRBV30 to TRBJ2-6, with TRBD1 identical over 7 bases. The V and J ends lost 1 base and 6 bases, in that order; junction bases with no gene match: 3. Looked up from germline, CDR1 is GTSNPN and CDR2 is SVGIG (reference sequence). CDR3 length equals 14 residues.

The chain employs TRBV30 and TRBJ1-5; D gene ambiguous. Germline CDR1 and CDR2: GTSNPN and SVGIG (reference sequence). The CDR3 runs to 13 residues. V was cut by 3 bases and J by 6 bases, with 12 bases left in between. CDR3 in DNA: TGTGCCTGGAGCCTACGGGGAAGTCAGCCCCAGCATTTT. Its protein is CAWSLRGSQPQHF.